This entry describes one TCR beta chain. The data were obtained in a study of cytomegalovirus exposure and HLA in healthy donors. Turning to the study itself: T cells numbering about 200 million yielded around 120 million unique TCR beta sequences in an earlier analysis.

Germline CDR1 is SNHLY and CDR2 is FYNNEI. With 4 bases removed from V and 4 bases from J, the gap between germline ends came to 8 bases. The CDR3 is 14 amino acids. Amplification used 60 Vbeta primers and 13 Jbeta primers. The data were produced by immunoSEQ multiplex PCR, yet TCRdb's version contains in-frame clones alone and is incomplete. Of 150,000 to 200,000 clones listed, about 77% are singletons. The chain is built from TRBV2 and TRBJ2-6; TRBD1 is a possible D gene (6 bases). This receptor was taken from a man between 18 and 29 years old in good health and CMV-seropositive. Sequences were obtained from PBMCs. The CDR3 is CASSGGLGANVLTF. The CDR3 DNA reads TGTGCCAGCAGTGGGGGGCTCGGGGCCAACGTCCTGACTTTC.